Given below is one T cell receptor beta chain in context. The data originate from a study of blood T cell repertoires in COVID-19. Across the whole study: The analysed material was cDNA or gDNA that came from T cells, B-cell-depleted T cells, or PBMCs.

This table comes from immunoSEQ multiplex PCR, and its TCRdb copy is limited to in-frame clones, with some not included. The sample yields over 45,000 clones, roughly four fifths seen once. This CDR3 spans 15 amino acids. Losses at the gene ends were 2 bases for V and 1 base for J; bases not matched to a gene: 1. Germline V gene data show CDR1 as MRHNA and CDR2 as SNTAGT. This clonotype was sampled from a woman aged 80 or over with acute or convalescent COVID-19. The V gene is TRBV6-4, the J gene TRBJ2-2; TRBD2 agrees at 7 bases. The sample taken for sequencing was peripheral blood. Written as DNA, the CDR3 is TGTGCCAGCAGTGACGGGGAGGGGAACACCGGGGAGCTGTTTTTT. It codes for CASSDGEGNTGELFF.